This passage covers 18 T cell receptor beta chains from one sample sequenced in a study of CD8+ T cells in alopecia areata. Sequencing used cDNA as its template, made by extracting RNA and reverse transcribing it. Clones were read by immunoSEQ multiplex PCR, and TCRdb kept only the in-frame ones, dropping some. The sample has about 180,000 clones, roughly 60% seen once. Sequences were derived from CD4+ T cells sorted from blood, sampled at week 0. Receptors originate from a human donor with alopecia areata.

The V call is TRBV30, the J call TRBJ2-3; TRBD1 matches at 10 bases. The CDR3 contains 14 residues. Germline CDR1 reads GTSNPN; CDR2 reads SVGIG (reference sequence). The junction had 8 bases not matched to a gene; V was cut back by 5 bases and J by 6 bases. Here the CDR3 reads CAWGPGTGVDTQYF. The CDR3 region has the DNA TGTGCCTGGGGACCCGGGACAGGGGTCGATACGCAGTATTTT.

In this sample, this clone turned up once. The V and J genes are TRBV30 and TRBJ2-7; D might be TRBD1 (5 bases). The CDR3 contains 14 residues. V lost 0 bases, J lost 1 base, and 10 bases lay in between. Germline CDR1 is GTSNPN and CDR2 is SVGIG (reference sequence). Written as DNA, the CDR3 is TGTGCCTGGAGTGTTGGGGCCCTTTCCTACGAGCAGTACTTC. Its protein product is CAWSVGALSYEQYF.

The V gene is TRBV30, the J gene TRBJ2-4; tentative D call: TRBD2 (7 bases). Germline values: CDR1 GTSNPN, CDR2 SVGIG (reference sequence). This CDR3 spans 14 amino acids. Trimming removed 3 bases at V and 1 base at J, with 10 bases between. CDR3 region: CAWRGRGAKNIQYF. The CDR3 region has the DNA TGTGCCTGGAGGGGGAGGGGGGCCAAAAACATTCAGTACTTC.

This clone was picked up one time. The rearrangement joins TRBV7-2 to TRBJ2-7; D is undetermined. From germline, CDR1 is SGHTA and CDR2 FQGNSA. V lost 6 bases, J lost 0 bases, and 9 bases lay in between. The CDR3 runs 13 residues. The DNA of the CDR3 is TGTGCCAGCAGGAGGACGGGCTCCTACGAGCAGTACTTC. Translation gives CASRRTGSYEQYF.

This clone has just one count. The chain uses TRBV19 and TRBJ1-1; D is unresolved. CDR3 length: 14 amino acids. Germline V lookup: CDR1 LNHDA, CDR2 SQIVND (reference sequence). V lost 2 bases to trimming and J lost 4 bases, with 11 bases between them. For the CDR3, the DNA is TGTGCCAGTAGTATAATGCAAGGGTCCACTGAAGCTTTCTTT. It yields the protein CASSIMQGSTEAFF.

The V and J genes are TRBV29-1 and TRBJ2-7; a weak D match, TRBD2 (6 bases). This CDR3 has 12 residues. The ends were cut back, 7 bases at V and 1 base at J, with 11 bases in the middle. The germline gives CDR1 SQVTM, CDR2 ANQGSEA. As DNA, the CDR3 is TGCAGCGGGGCAGGGACTTCCTACGAGCAGTACTTC. This sequence encodes CSGAGTSYEQYF.

This clone was counted between two and nine times. The chain has TRBV29-1 and TRBJ2-7, with D perhaps TRBD1 (6 bases). CDR1 is SQVTM and CDR2 is ANQGSEA in the germline V gene. V dropped 5 bases and J dropped 9 bases, with 11 bases sitting between them. The CDR3 length is 10 residues. The CDR3 DNA sequence: TGCAGCGTTACAGGGAATGGGCAGTACTTC. Protein: CSVTGNGQYF.

The chain has TRBV7-8 and TRBJ1-6, with 7 bases identical to TRBD1. The CDR3 consists of 13 residues. Trimming cost V 5 bases and J 7 bases; bases outside gene matches: 2. Germline V gene lookup returns CDR1 SGHVS and CDR2 FQNEAQ. The DNA for the CDR3 is TGTGCCAGCAGCAGCAGGGGGAATTCACCCCTCCACTTT. As protein: CASSSRGNSPLHF.

The chain recombines TRBV27 with TRBJ2-7; D is undetermined. This CDR3 has 14 residues. Germline V gene lookup returns CDR1 MNHEY and CDR2 SMNVEV (reference sequence). Between the trimmed V and J ends, which lost 2 bases and 1 base, there was a span of 9 bases. The CDR3 loop reads CASSLGPGSYEQYF. In DNA, the CDR3 is TGTGCCAGCAGTTTAGGTCCCGGGTCCTACGAGCAGTACTTC.

This clone was picked up a small number of times. The V call is TRBV27, the J call TRBJ2-2; the match to TRBD2 covers 7 bases. V shed 5 bases and J 4 bases; nucleotides not matched to a gene: 7. CDR3 size: 15 residues. The germline V gene has CDR1 MNHEY and CDR2 SMNVEV (reference sequence). CDR3 in DNA: TGTGCCAGCAGTCCACCGGGACTACTCACCGGGGAGCTGTTTTTT. It codes for CASSPPGLLTGELFF.

The genes are TRBV7-2 and TRBJ1-2; the D is unclear. Germline CDR1 is SGHTA and CDR2 is FQGNSA. This CDR3 is built from 13 residues. Trimming stripped 3 bases from V and 8 bases from J, with 13 bases between. The CDR3 nucleotides read TGTGCCAGCAGCTTTGGAACATCGAGGGGCTACACCTTC. Its translation: CASSFGTSRGYTF. Variable domain in full (rest from reference TRBV7-2 and TRBJ1-2): GAGVSQSPSNKVTEKGKDVELRCDPISGHTALYWYRQSLGQGLEFLIYFQGNSAPDKSGLPSDRFSAERTGGSVSTLTIQRTQQEDSAVYLCASSFGTSRGYTFGSGTRLTVV.

The rearrangement joins TRBV30 to TRBJ1-4, with D hard to call. V was trimmed by 6 bases and J by 0 bases, leaving 11 bases between them. The CDR3 length is 14 residues. Germline-derived CDR1 and CDR2 are GTSNPN and SVGIG (reference sequence). In DNA form, the CDR3 reads TGTGCCTGCCGCGAGGTGTCAACTAATGAAAAACTGTTTTTT. Protein: CACREVSTNEKLFF.

The rearrangement joins TRBV28 to TRBJ1-2, with unresolved D. This CDR3 has 12 residues. V lost 5 bases and J 4 bases, leaving 8 bases between the germline ends. Per the germline V gene, CDR1 is MDHEN and CDR2 is SYDVKM. The CDR3: CASSPPGYGYTF. In nucleotides, the CDR3 is TGTGCCAGCAGTCCCCCGGGCTATGGCTACACCTTC.

This chain joins TRBV11-3 and TRBJ2-5; 11 bases align to TRBD1. Germline trimming cut 5 bases from V and 5 bases from J; bases unmatched to any gene: 7. Germline CDR1 reads SGHNT; CDR2 reads YENEEA. The CDR3 runs 15 residues. As DNA, the CDR3 is TGTGCCAGCAGCCGATGGACAGGGGGCACTGAGACCCAGTACTTC. This translates into CASSRWTGGTETQYF. Supplemented by reference TRBV11-3 and TRBJ2-5, the full variable domain reads EAGVVQSPRYKIIEKKQPVAFWCNPISGHNTLYWYLQNLGQGPELLIRYENEEAVDDSQLPKDRFSAERLKGVDSTLKIQPAELGDSAVYLCASSRWTGGTETQYFGPGTRLLVL.

This rearrangement joins TRBV5-1 to TRBJ2-3; D might be TRBD2 (5 bases). Trimming took 4 bases from V and 5 from J, leaving 17 bases between them. Germline V gene data show CDR1 as SGHRS and CDR2 as YFSETQ. This CDR3 contains 15 residues. The CDR3 DNA follows: TGCGCCAGCAGCCCGGGGAAGACCGTAGGAGATACGCAGTATTTT. Encoded protein: CASSPGKTVGDTQYF. Full variable domain (rest looked up from reference TRBV5-1 and TRBJ2-3): KAGVTQTPRYLIKTRGQQVTLSCSPISGHRSVSWYQQTPGQGLQFLFEYFSETQRNKGNFPGRFSGRQFSNSRSEMNVSTLELGDSALYLCASSPGKTVGDTQYFGPGTRLTVL.

This clone was counted between two and nine times. The V call is TRBV30, the J call TRBJ2-7; weak D call: TRBD1 (5 bases). The CDR3 is 12 amino acids. V gave up 3 bases and J gave up 5 bases, with 11 bases separating them. The germline gives CDR1 GTSNPN, CDR2 SVGIG (reference sequence). The CDR3 nucleotides read TGTGCCTGGAGCAGGGTCCCCGACGAGCAGTACTTC. The encoded protein is CAWSRVPDEQYF.

The chain joins TRBV7-2 to TRBJ1-4; the match to TRBD1 covers 7 bases. With 6 bases clipped from V and 3 bases from J, the junction kept 7 bases outside the gene matches. CDR1 and CDR2 from the germline V gene are SGHTA and FQGNSA. The CDR3 runs to 15 residues. DNA for the CDR3: TGTGCCAGCAGTCAACAAACAGGGGCTAATGAAAAACTGTTTTTT. This translates into CASSQQTGANEKLFF.

This clone turned up a few times. The chain is built from TRBV7-4 and TRBJ2-7, with 7 bases identical to TRBD1. After removal of 5 bases from V and 0 bases from J, the junction contained 7 bases not matched to a gene. CDR1 and CDR2 from the germline V gene are SGHVT and SQSDAQ. The CDR3 runs 15 residues. CDR3 region: CASSAAGTVSYEQYF. The CDR3 DNA reads TGTGCCAGCAGCGCCGCCGGGACAGTCTCCTACGAGCAGTACTTC.